The 11 T cell receptor beta chains below were found in one sample sequenced in a study of T cells after yellow fever vaccination (dated by TCRdb to about 2019). Libraries were prepared through 5' RACE. Sequencing relied on an Illumina HiSeq 2500. TCRdb ran its own pipeline on the public reads, namely fastp trimming at Q25 and MiXCR clone calling, and kept in-frame beta chains. Each entry is one CDR3 protein sequence, shown with its most common DNA and genes. This sample holds about 580,000 distinct CDR3 sequences; around a sixth were observed only once. 15% to 20% of the sample goes to the ten largest clones. What this sample's treatment or condition label stands for: live attenuated yellow fever vaccine strain. Sequencing used PBMCs, obtained about 5 days after the first yellow fever vaccination. These receptors all stem from a man aged 18-30 years who received the YFV17D yellow fever vaccine.

A few counts support this clonotype. The V call is TRBV28, the J call TRBJ2-7, with D uncertain. CDR1 and CDR2 from the germline V gene are MDHEN and SYDVKM. Trimming shortened V by 5 bases and J by 2 bases, and 13 bases separated the two germline ends. The CDR3 loop spans 14 amino acids. The CDR3 here is CASSQPSLAYEQYV. The CDR3 bases are TGTGCCAGCAGTCAGCCTTCACTGGCCTACGAGCAGTACGTC.

This rearrangement joins TRBV2 to TRBJ1-1, with 7 nucleotides matching TRBD1. The CDR3 runs 15 residues. In germline, CDR1 is SNHLY, CDR2 FYNNEI. J lost 0 bases, V lost 11 bases, and 12 bases had no gene match. CDR3 sequence: CAGPRGRGMNTEAFF. CDR3 coding DNA: TGTGCCGGACCAAGGGGGCGAGGAATGAACACTGAAGCTTTCTTT.

This clonotype was seen a single time. This rearrangement joins TRBV7-3 to TRBJ2-3; D is possibly TRBD2 (6 bases). The CDR3 is 16 residues long. CDR1 and CDR2 from the germline V gene are SGHTA and FQGTGA. Trimming removed 1 base from V and 0 bases from J, with 11 bases in between. CDR3 in amino acids: CASSLNVAASTDTQYF. The CDR3 nucleotides read TGTGCCAGCAGCTTAAACGTAGCGGCTAGCACAGATACGCAGTATTTT.

The chain has TRBV7-3 and TRBJ1-1; D unclear. Germline values: CDR1 SGHTA, CDR2 FQGTGA. This CDR3 comprises 11 residues. V lost 5 bases to trimming and J lost 11 bases, with 12 bases between them. DNA of the CDR3: TGTGCCAGCAGCGACGGAAGTAGTGCTTTCTTT. Its translation is CASSDGSSAFF.

This clonotype has more than one count but fewer than ten. The gene calls are TRBV4-3 and TRBJ2-2; possible D gene TRBD1, 6 bases. CDR3 length: 16 residues. V lost 1 base and J lost 6, with 15 bases in between. CDR1 and CDR2 (germline): LGHNA, YSLEER. The DNA of the CDR3 is TGCGCCAGCAGCCAAGGCCCCTGGACAGTTCCCGGGGAGCTGTTTTTT. It translates to CASSQGPWTVPGELFF.

The chain joins TRBV20-1 to TRBJ2-2; D tentatively reads TRBD1 or TRBD2 (5 bases each). The germline V gene has CDR1 DFQATT and CDR2 SNEGSKA (reference sequence). The CDR3 contains 17 residues. Trimming shortened V by 3 bases and J by 0 bases, and 17 bases separated the two germline ends. CDR3 nucleotide sequence: TGCAGTGCTAGCGCGGCGCGAGGGACCGCGAACACCGGGGAGCTGTTTTTT. The encoded protein is CSASAARGTANTGELFF.

This chain joins TRBV3-1 and TRBJ2-1; weak D call: TRBD2 (6 bases). Germline values: CDR1 LGHDT, CDR2 YNNKEL (reference sequence). The CDR3 has 13 residues. Trimming pared 3 bases from V and 10 bases from J, leaving 13 bases between. This chain's CDR3 is CASSQGTPAEQFF. The CDR3 bases are TGTGCCAGCAGCCAGGGGACTCCAGCAGAGCAGTTCTTC.

The chain links TRBV6-1 to TRBJ1-6, with D perhaps TRBD1 (5 bases). Germline loops: CDR1 MNHNS, CDR2 SASEGT. CDR3 size: 15 residues. V dropped 5 bases and J dropped 3 bases, with 11 bases sitting between them. In DNA form, the CDR3 reads TGTGCCAGCAGTACCAGGGAACTCTATAATTCACCCCTCCACTTT. Its translation is CASSTRELYNSPLHF.

V usage is TRBV5-4 and J usage is TRBJ2-5, with 12 bases matching TRBD1. Germline CDR1 reads SGHNT; CDR2 reads YYREEE (reference sequence). The CDR3 is made up of 16 amino acids. Unmatched junction bases numbered 8, after V lost 4 bases and J lost 4 bases. CDR3 in DNA: TGTGCCAGCAGCGAACCCGGGACAGGGGGCCGAGAGACCCAGTACTTC. Its protein product is CASSEPGTGGRETQYF.

This clonotype has more than one count but fewer than ten. The gene calls are TRBV28 and TRBJ2-6; D unresolved. Germline-derived CDR1 and CDR2 are MDHEN and SYDVKM. This CDR3 has 14 residues. Trimming left V 6 bases short and J 6 bases short, with 12 bases between. The CDR3 reads CASSSPTLANVLTF. The DNA of the CDR3 is TGTGCCAGCAGCTCCCCTACCTTGGCCAACGTCCTGACTTTC.

In regard to this clonotype: At one boundary the junction diverges from the germline segment, which might be a read error. The genes are TRBV28 and TRBJ2-1, with D possibly being TRBD2 (6 bases). The CDR3 sequence is 13 residues long. Germline assignment: CDR1 MDHEN and CDR2 SYDVKM. CDR3 in amino acids: CANSRLAYNEQFF. The CDR3, as DNA: TGTGCCAACAGTCGACTAGCCTACAATGAGCAGTTCTTC.